Listed here are 18 T cell receptor beta chains from one sample, sequenced in a study of T-cell memory formation after mild COVID-19. TCRdb fed the 5' RACE reads into MiXCR, producing one record per CDR3 protein. The sample lists fewer than 90,000 distinct CDR3 sequences, 9.5% to 15% occurring once. Source material: PBMCs or a T cell subset sorted from them (not recorded which). The receptors were gathered from a man in his late teens or twenties who had mild COVID-19 (a few samples of this study predate the infection). Cell type and time point are not known.

This clonotype has a handful of counts. This chain links TRBV12-3 or TRBV12-4 with TRBJ2-3; D is possibly TRBD2 (7 bases). The CDR3 covers 15 residues. V lost 1 base to trimming and J lost 5 bases, with 13 bases between them. CDR3 coding DNA: TGTGCCAGCAGTTTAGAGGCGGGGGCGAGAGATACGCAGTATTTT. Residues: CASSLEAGARDTQYF.

The genes are TRBV9 and TRBJ2-3; D unclear. V was clipped by 0 bases and J by 6 bases, with 8 bases between them. CDR3 length equals 13 residues. The germline V gene has CDR1 SGDLS and CDR2 YYNGEE. The CDR3 sequence is CASSVVGSDTQYF. The CDR3 nucleotides read TGTGCCAGCAGCGTAGTAGGGTCCGATACGCAGTATTTT.

This clonotype was counted a few times. The chain employs TRBV4-3 and TRBJ1-4; unclear D gene. Trimming took off 0 bases at V and 0 bases at J, with 5 bases between the two ends. From germline, CDR1 is LGHNA and CDR2 YSLEER. The CDR3 runs 15 residues. The CDR3 here is CASSQDTATNEKLFF. In DNA, the CDR3 is TGCGCCAGCAGCCAAGACACTGCAACTAATGAAAAACTGTTTTTT.

This chain joins TRBV7-9 and TRBJ2-3, with 8 positions matching TRBD1. V shed 5 bases, J shed 10 bases, and the junction held 8 bases outside the gene matches. CDR1 and CDR2 (germline): SEHNR, FQNEAQ (reference sequence). This CDR3 has 13 amino acids. In DNA form, the CDR3 reads TGTGCCAGCAGCAGACCAACAGGGGGGCCGCAGTATTTT. It codes for CASSRPTGGPQYF.

This clonotype was counted ten times or more. The chain couples TRBV10-3 to TRBJ2-1, with 9 bases fitting TRBD1. V shed 4 bases and J 10 bases; nucleotides not matched to a gene: 8. Germline loops: CDR1 ENHRY, CDR2 SYGVKD. The CDR3 loop spans 14 amino acids. The CDR3 coding sequence is TGTGCCATCAGTGCGAGGACAGGGGATATGGAGCAGTTCTTC. Translation: CAISARTGDMEQFF.

This clonotype showed up just a few times. This chain connects TRBV7-2 to TRBJ1-5; D possibly corresponds to TRBD1 (5 bases). Germline V gene lookup returns CDR1 SGHTA and CDR2 FQGNSA. The V end was cut by 2 bases, the J end by 5 bases, with 13 bases between. The CDR3 has 15 residues. The CDR3 here is CASSLNSLGHQPQHF. The CDR3 coding sequence is TGTGCCAGCAGCTTAAACTCGCTGGGGCATCAGCCCCAGCATTTT.

As DNA, the CDR3 is TGTGCCAGCAGCCGAGCGGGGGGGCTCTTAAGGACCGGGGAGCTGTTTTTT. Translated: CASSRAGGLLRTGELFF. This sequence joins TRBV7-2 and TRBJ2-2, with TRBD2 matching over 10 bases. The CDR3 extends over 17 amino acids. Germline CDR1 SGHTA, CDR2 FQGNSA. Losses at the gene ends were 5 bases for V and 5 bases for J; bases not matched to a gene: 11.

V usage is TRBV12-3 or TRBV12-4 and J usage is TRBJ2-6; D could derive from TRBD1 or TRBD2 (5 bases each). Trimming removed 5 bases at V and 3 bases at J, with 14 bases between. CDR3 length: 16 residues. In DNA, the CDR3 is TGTGCCAGCAGTGCCCCGAGGGGTTTTGGGGCCAACGTCCTGACTTTC. It codes for CASSAPRGFGANVLTF.

The table lists this clonotype with a few counts. The rearrangement joins TRBV7-9 to TRBJ1-2; no reliable D call. Per germline, CDR1 SEHNR and CDR2 FQNEAQ (reference sequence). V was shortened by 1 base and J by 6 bases, with 12 bases between the two germline ends. The CDR3 loop spans 14 amino acids. The CDR3 reads CASSLETDLDGYTF. The CDR3 coding sequence is TGTGCCAGCAGCTTAGAGACCGATCTCGATGGCTACACCTTC.

This chain connects TRBV6-5 to TRBJ2-2; 7 bases match TRBD1. Germline V gene sequence: CDR1 MNHEY, CDR2 SVGAGI. Losses at the gene ends were 0 bases for V and 3 bases for J; bases not matched to a gene: 1. The CDR3 length is 15 residues. CDR3 in amino acids: CASSYSTGHTGELFF. The CDR3 DNA reads as TGTGCCAGCAGTTACTCGACAGGGCACACCGGGGAGCTGTTTTTT.

V and J are TRBV12-3 or TRBV12-4 and TRBJ2-4; D may be TRBD2 (6 bases). CDR3 length: 16 amino acids. The ends were cut back, 2 bases at V and 1 base at J, with 12 bases in the middle. The CDR3 nucleotides are TGTGCCAGCAGTTTATCCCTCCGGGGGGCCAAAAACATTCAGTACTTC. Protein product: CASSLSLRGAKNIQYF.

V gene TRBV29-1 combines with J gene TRBJ1-1; D perhaps matches TRBD1 (5 bases). V lost 6 bases, J lost 5 bases, and 13 bases lay in between. This CDR3 is built from 12 residues. Germline V gives CDR1 SQVTM, CDR2 ANQGSEA. Here the CDR3 DNA reads TGCAGCGTCCTGGGGGGACGGACTGAAGCTTTCTTT. Protein sequence: CSVLGGRTEAFF.

The chain employs TRBV7-9 and TRBJ2-1, with no clear D. The CDR3 runs to 13 residues. Trimming stripped 5 bases from V and 6 bases from J, with 11 bases between. Germline V gene lookup returns CDR1 SEHNR and CDR2 FQNEAQ (reference sequence). DNA for the CDR3: TGTGCCAGCAGCCCCCCCTCGGTCAATGAGCAGTTCTTC. Its protein is CASSPPSVNEQFF. The full variable domain, rest sourced from reference TRBV7-9 and TRBJ2-1, is DTGVSQNPRHKITKRGQNVTFRCDPISEHNRLYWYRQTLGQGPEFLTYFQNEAQLEKSRLLSDRFSAERPKGSFSTLEIQRTEQGDSAMYLCASSPPSVNEQFFGPGTRLTVL.

The J gene is TRBJ2-1, the V gene TRBV19, with 8 positions matching TRBD1. Germline V gene data show CDR1 as LNHDA and CDR2 as SQIVND (reference sequence). This CDR3 contains 16 residues. The trim removed 5 bases at V and 5 bases at J, leaving 11 bases unmatched. DNA of the CDR3: TGTGCCAGTAGTTCCCTAGGACAGGGATTCGACAATGAGCAGTTCTTC. This sequence encodes CASSSLGQGFDNEQFF.

The chain links TRBV6-4 to TRBJ2-1; possible D gene TRBD2, 6 bases. This CDR3 comprises 15 residues. Trimming stripped 5 bases from V and 6 bases from J, with 17 bases between. Germline V gene sequence: CDR1 MRHNA, CDR2 SNTAGT. The CDR3 is CASSYRGSASNEQFF. The CDR3 bases are TGTGCCAGCAGTTATCGGGGGAGCGCCTCCAATGAGCAGTTCTTC.

This clonotype was observed a handful of times. This rearrangement joins TRBV20-1 to TRBJ1-4; no clear D gene. The V and J ends lost 6 bases and 8 bases respectively, with 16 bases between them. CDR3 length: 13 amino acids. Looked up from germline, CDR1 is DFQATT and CDR2 is SNEGSKA (reference sequence). CDR3: CSARDGIEEKLFF. The CDR3 bases are TGCAGTGCCCGAGACGGTATAGAGGAAAAACTGTTTTTT.

The table lists this clonotype with a few counts. The DNA of the CDR3 is TGCGCCAGCAGCCAAGATCCCGGACAAGGGGTCACCTTC. It translates to CASSQDPGQGVTF. V is TRBV4-1 and J is TRBJ1-2, with D maybe TRBD1 (5 bases). The germline V gene encodes CDR1 MGHRA and CDR2 YSYEKL. The CDR3 consists of 13 residues. V lost 0 bases and J lost 13, with 15 bases in between.

The chain carries TRBV6-2 or TRBV6-3 and TRBJ2-3, with D hard to call. The V gene lost 4 bases and the J gene lost 6 bases, with 8 bases spanning the gap. The CDR3 loop spans 12 amino acids. CDR1 is MNHEY and CDR2 is SVGEGT in the germline V gene. CDR3 residues: CASSSPRDTQYF. CDR3 coding DNA: TGTGCCAGCAGTTCACCCAGGGATACGCAGTATTTT.